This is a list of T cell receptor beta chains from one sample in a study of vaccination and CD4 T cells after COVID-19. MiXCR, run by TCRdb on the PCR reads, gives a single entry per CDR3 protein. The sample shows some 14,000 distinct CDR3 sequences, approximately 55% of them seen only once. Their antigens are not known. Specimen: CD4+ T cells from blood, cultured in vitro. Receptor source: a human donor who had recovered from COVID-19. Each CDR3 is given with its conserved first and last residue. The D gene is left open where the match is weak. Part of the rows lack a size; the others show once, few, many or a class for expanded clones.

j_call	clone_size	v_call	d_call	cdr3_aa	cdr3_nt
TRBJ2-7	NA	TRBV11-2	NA	CASSLGHRYEQYF	TGTGCCAGCAGCTTAGGACACCGATACGAGCAGTACTTC
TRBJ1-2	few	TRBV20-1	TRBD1	CSASRDRNIYGYTF	TGCAGTGCTAGTAGGGACAGGAACATCTATGGCTACACCTTC
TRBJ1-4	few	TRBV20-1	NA	CSARDPSAAANEKLFF	TGCAGTGCTAGAGATCCGTCCGCGGCAGCTAATGAAAAACTGTTTTTT
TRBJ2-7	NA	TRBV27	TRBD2	CASKSSGNYYEQYF	TGTGCCAGCAAGTCTAGCGGAAATTACTACGAGCAGTACTTC
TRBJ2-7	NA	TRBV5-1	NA	CASSLGVGIGEQYF	TGCGCCAGCAGCTTGGGGGTGGGTATAGGCGAGCAGTACTTC
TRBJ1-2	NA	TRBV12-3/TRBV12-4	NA	CASSGALSSYTF	TGTGCCAGCAGTGGGGCATTATCGAGCTACACCTTC
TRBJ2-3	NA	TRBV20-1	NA	CSARLHVTGWTDTQYF	TGCAGTGCTAGACTCCACGTAACGGGGTGGACAGATACGCAGTATTTT
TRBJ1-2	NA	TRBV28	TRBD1	CASRRQGGGYTF	TGTGCCAGCAGGCGACAGGGGGGTGGCTACACCTTC
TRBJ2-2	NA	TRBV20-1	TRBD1	CSAMGQGAAGELFF	TGCAGTGCTATGGGACAGGGGGCCGCCGGGGAGCTGTTTTTT
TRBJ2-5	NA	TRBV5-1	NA	CASSWGLGWGETQYF	TGCGCCAGCAGCTGGGGGTTAGGGTGGGGAGAGACCCAGTACTTC
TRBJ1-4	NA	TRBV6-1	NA	CASSESLGGVRDEKLFF	TGTGCCAGCAGTGAATCGTTAGGGGGGGTAAGGGATGAAAAACTGTTTTTT
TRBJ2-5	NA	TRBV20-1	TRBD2	CSALLGGRETQYF	TGCAGTGCCCTTTTGGGAGGGCGAGAGACCCAGTACTTC
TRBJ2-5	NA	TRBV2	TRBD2	CASSDVAGRSPLRETQYF	TGTGCCAGCAGTGATGTAGCGGGAAGATCCCCATTAAGGGAGACCCAGTACTTC
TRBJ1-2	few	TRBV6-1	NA	CASSARTYGYTF	TGTGCCAGCAGTGCAAGAACTTACGGCTACACCTTC
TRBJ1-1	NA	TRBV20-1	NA	CSASGQPMNTEAFF	TGCAGTGCTAGTGGGCAGCCTATGAACACTGAAGCTTTCTTT
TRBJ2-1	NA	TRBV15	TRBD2	CATSRGPLAGGPGEQFF	TGTGCCACCAGCAGAGGCCCCCTAGCGGGAGGGCCTGGTGAGCAGTTCTTC
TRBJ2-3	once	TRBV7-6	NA	CASSLEPSIETQYF	TGTGCCAGCAGCTTAGAGCCATCTATTGAGACGCAGTATTTT
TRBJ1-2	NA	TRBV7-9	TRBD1	CASSFRPVGQGDKYGYTF	TGTGCCAGCAGCTTCAGACCCGTGGGACAGGGGGATAAGTATGGCTACACCTTC
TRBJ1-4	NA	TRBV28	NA	CASSPQIEKLFF	TGTGCCAGCAGCCCACAGATTGAAAAACTGTTTTTT
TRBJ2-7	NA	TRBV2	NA	CASRFLSSGDYEQYF	TGTGCCAGCAGGTTCCTGAGTAGCGGTGACTACGAGCAGTACTTC
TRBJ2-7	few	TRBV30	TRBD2	CAWSWREGPQYF	TGTGCCTGGAGTTGGCGGGAGGGGCCCCAGTACTTC
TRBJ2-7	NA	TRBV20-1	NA	CSARVRGSYEQYF	TGCAGTGCTAGAGTGCGCGGCTCCTACGAGCAGTACTTC
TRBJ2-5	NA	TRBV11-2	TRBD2	CASSSQPTSGRETQYF	TGTGCCAGCAGCTCTCAGCCGACTAGCGGGAGGGAGACCCAGTACTTC
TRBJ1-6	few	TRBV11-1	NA	CASSRGAYNSPLHF	TGTGCCAGCAGCCGTGGGGCGTATAATTCACCCCTCCACTTT
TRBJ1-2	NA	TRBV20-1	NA	CSARVGNWDYRNYGYTF	TGCAGTGCTAGAGTGGGCAACTGGGACTACAGGAACTATGGCTACACCTTC
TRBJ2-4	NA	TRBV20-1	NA	CSASRPQVVSQYF	TGCAGTGCTAGCAGACCACAGGTGGTAAGCCAGTACTTC
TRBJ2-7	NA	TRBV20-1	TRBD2	CSANPGTSGSGEQYF	TGCAGTGCTAACCCTGGGACTAGCGGGAGCGGCGAGCAGTACTTC
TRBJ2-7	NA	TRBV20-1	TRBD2	CSASVSLAGAGEQYF	TGCAGTGCTAGTGTTAGTTTGGCGGGAGCGGGCGAGCAGTACTTC
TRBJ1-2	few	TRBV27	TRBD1	CASSPRTGDGYTF	TGTGCCAGCAGTCCACGGACAGGGGATGGCTACACCTTC
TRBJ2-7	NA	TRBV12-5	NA	CASAGAEQYF	TGTGCTAGTGCGGGCGCCGAGCAGTACTTC